Below are 2 T cell receptor beta chains sequenced from a single sample in a study of blood T cell repertoires in COVID-19. Sequencing used immunoSEQ multiplex PCR; TCRdb keeps in-frame clones, though not all of them. The sample includes under 250,000 clones, around 82% of them seen just once. Sequenced material: peripheral blood. These receptors all come from a man aged 45 to 65 with active or convalescent COVID-19.

This sequence joins TRBV28 and TRBJ1-4; 8 bases fit TRBD1. Germline CDR1 MDHEN, CDR2 SYDVKM. There are 16 residues in the CDR3. The V segment lost 5 bases and the J segment 1 base; nucleotides outside the gene matches: 6. Here the CDR3 DNA reads TGTGCCAGCAGTGACAACAGGGGGATAACTAATGAAAAACTGTTTTTT. Translating gives CASSDNRGITNEKLFF.

The rearrangement joins TRBV28 to TRBJ2-2; perhaps TRBD2 as D (5 bases). V lost 5 bases, J lost 6 bases, and 16 bases lay in between. This CDR3 comprises 15 residues. Germline V gene sequence: CDR1 MDHEN, CDR2 SYDVKM. The CDR3 region has the DNA TGTGCCAGCAGTCCCCCCGGCCTGGAGGCCGGGGAGCTGTTTTTT. As protein: CASSPPGLEAGELFF.